This T cell receptor (beta chain) stems from a study of T cells in Graves' hyperthyroidism and ophthalmopathy. Notes on the study in general: Most clonotypes expanded in the thyroid (above 0.001) were also present in blood.

There were TCR beta CDR3 regions amplified from RNA transcripts. Researchers ran a first-round RT-PCR on the TCR CDR3 using the HTBI primer set. Each CDR3 protein is one row after TCRdb ran MiXCR on the multiplex PCR reads. The sample lists about 600,000 distinct CDR3 sequences; approximately 14% were seen once. Diagnostic assessment was based on clinical symptoms, serum thyroxine and TRAb, thyroid ultrasound and orbital computed tomography. CDR1 is DFQATT and CDR2 is SNEGSKA in the germline V gene (reference sequence). V lost 5 bases, J lost 5 bases, and 15 bases stayed unmatched. The CDR3 has 15 residues. Concerning this clonotype: Its specificity is not known.

This rearrangement joins TRBV20-1 to TRBJ2-7; 7 bases align to TRBD1. The source material was blood. The TCR was taken from a woman aged 18-30 years with Graves' ophthalmopathy. The CDR3 region is CSAETPRTGYDEQYF. CDR3 sequence (DNA): TGCAGTGCTGAAACCCCCCGGACAGGATACGACGAGCAGTACTTC.